One and the same sample provided the 13 T cell receptor beta chains below, sequenced in a study of Graves' ophthalmopathy and Graves' hyperthyroidism. Using RNA transcripts, the TCR beta CDR3 regions were amplified. The authors performed first-round RT-PCR with HTBI primers and then a second-round multiplex PCR. TCRdb analysed the multiplex PCR reads with MiXCR anew, one entry per CDR3 protein. This sample has approximately 1.2 million distinct CDR3 sequences, with 35% to 45% found just once. The sample comprised peripheral blood or thyroid tissue (not recorded which). The source is an adult man with Graves' hyperthyroidism.

With regard to this clonotype: One end of the junction varies from germline; a read error may be responsible. The chain links TRBV7-9 to TRBJ1-2; possibly TRBD1 for D (5 bases). This CDR3 is built from 12 residues. CDR1 SEHNR and CDR2 FQNEAQ come from the germline V gene (reference sequence). The CDR3 loop reads CASSYRTSGYAF. CDR3 coding DNA: TGTGCCAGCAGCTACAGGACTAGCGGCTACGCCTTC.

About this clonotype itself: Compared with germline, one end of the junction differs, possibly owing to a read error. V is TRBV7-9 and J is TRBJ1-2, with 9 nucleotides matching TRBD1. Germline V lookup: CDR1 SEHNR, CDR2 FQNEAQ (reference sequence). The CDR3 runs 17 residues. DNA for the CDR3: TGTGCCAGCAGCTCCCAGGGACAGGGACCCTCTAACTATGGCTGCACCTTC. This encodes CASSSQGQGPSNYGCTF.

The sample holds a few counts of this clonotype. This sequence joins TRBV7-8 and TRBJ1-5, with 7 bases identical to TRBD1. There are 16 residues in the CDR3. V trimming: 5 bases; J trimming: 7 bases; junction bases outside the gene matches: 14. The germline V gene has CDR1 SGHVS and CDR2 FQNEAQ. This CDR3 reads CASSQTLQGLGQPQHF. CDR3 sequence (DNA): TGTGCCAGCAGCCAGACACTACAGGGGTTAGGGCAGCCCCAGCATTTT.

V usage is TRBV20-1 and J usage is TRBJ1-1; D may be TRBD1 (6 bases). From germline, CDR1 is DFQATT and CDR2 SNEGSKA (reference sequence). Trimming cost V 5 bases and J 6 bases, with 28 bases left between them. The length of the CDR3 is 17 residues. The CDR3 DNA is TGCAGTGCTCGTAGCGCGGGACACAAGTTCTCACGGGCTGAAGCTTTCTTT. Translated, it gives CSARSAGHKFSRAEAFF.

This clonotype has a count of ten or more. The CDR3 spells CASSYSTPGYTF. In DNA form, the CDR3 reads TGTGCCAGCAGTTACTCGACCCCTGGCTACACCTTC. The chain joins TRBV6-2 or TRBV6-3 to TRBJ1-2, with D unresolved. In germline, CDR1 is MNHEY, CDR2 SVGEGT. Deletions cut 0 bases from V and 7 bases from J, with 6 bases between. This CDR3 is 12 amino acids long.

This clonotype was counted at least ten times. The gene calls are TRBV20-1 and TRBJ2-7, with 9 bases identical to TRBD2. With 1 base clipped from V and 2 bases from J, the junction kept 3 bases outside the gene matches. CDR1 and CDR2 (germline): DFQATT, SNEGSKA (reference sequence). This CDR3 is built from 14 residues. The CDR3 DNA is TGCAGTGCTAGAGTGGCGGGAGGGACCTACGAGCAGTACTTC. Protein: CSARVAGGTYEQYF.

The table lists this clonotype with many counts. This chain links TRBV7-9 with TRBJ2-7, with a weak D call TRBD2 (5 bases). In germline, CDR1 is SEHNR, CDR2 FQNEAQ (reference sequence). This CDR3 spans 15 amino acids. V lost 2 bases and J lost 3, with 14 bases in between. The CDR3 sequence: CASSLSRGGNYEQYF. The CDR3 DNA reads TGTGCCAGCAGCTTATCCCGGGGTGGGAACTACGAGCAGTACTTC.

This clonotype has a single count. The CDR3 DNA sequence: TGTGCTAGGGGGACACCGAACACTGAAGCTTTCTTT. Amino acids: CARGTPNTEAFF. This chain links TRBV30 with TRBJ1-1, with D perhaps TRBD1 (6 bases). Looked up from germline, CDR1 is GTSNPN and CDR2 is SVGIG (reference sequence). The CDR3 extends over 12 amino acids.

This clonotype was seen just once. A much more abundant neighbour one base away suggests this may be a read error. The rearrangement joins TRBV2 to TRBJ2-7, with D perhaps TRBD2 (6 bases). Trimming shortened V by 9 bases and J by 3 bases, and 12 bases separated the two germline ends. The germline CDR1 and CDR2 sequences are SNHLY and FYNNEI. CDR3 length equals 12 residues. The DNA of the CDR3 is TGTGCCAGTCCGGGAGAGGACTACGAGCAGTACTTC. As protein: CASPGEDYEQYF.

This clonotype was seen many times. The chain employs TRBV6-5 and TRBJ2-7; tentatively, D is TRBD1 (5 bases). This CDR3 contains 14 residues. Deletions cut 6 bases from V and 4 bases from J, with 16 bases between. Germline V gene lookup returns CDR1 MNHEY and CDR2 SVGAGI. CDR3 bases: TGTGCCAGCAGCGACAGAATGGCCCGGTACGAGCAGTACTTC. Amino acids: CASSDRMARYEQYF.

The chain is built from TRBV20-1 and TRBJ2-7; 9 nucleotides line up with TRBD2. CDR1 is DFQATT, CDR2 SNEGSKA, per germline (reference sequence). The trim removed 6 bases at V and 4 bases at J, leaving 10 bases unmatched. This CDR3 contains 14 residues. The CDR3 loop is CSAPQTSGFYEQYF. The CDR3, as DNA: TGCAGTGCCCCACAGACTAGCGGATTTTACGAGCAGTACTTC.

This clonotype was detected only once. V and J are TRBV15 and TRBJ1-1, with 10 bases fitting TRBD1. The ends lost 1 base at V and 11 bases at J; junction bases unmatched: 10. Germline V CDR1 and CDR2: LNHNV, YYDKDF (reference sequence). This CDR3 has 15 residues. DNA of the CDR3: TGTGCCACCAGCAGAGGACAGGGGGCGAGGATAAGGGCTTTCTTT. It translates to CATSRGQGARIRAFF.

This clonotype was observed at least ten times. The rearrangement links TRBV6-5 to TRBJ2-5; possible D gene TRBD1, 5 bases. The V end lost 8 bases, the J end lost 4 bases, and 11 bases lay between the germline ends. This CDR3 comprises 12 residues. Germline CDR1 and CDR2: MNHEY and SVGAGI. CDR3 sequence reads: CASLGRAETQYF. The CDR3 bases are TGTGCCAGCCTCGGCAGGGCAGAGACCCAGTACTTC.